The clone carrying this T cell receptor (beta chain) was recorded at least ten times. The data are from a study of T cells in Graves' hyperthyroidism and ophthalmopathy. The CDR3 has 12 residues. V was trimmed by 2 bases and J by 4 bases, leaving 6 bases between them. The V gene's germline CDR1 is WNHNN and CDR2 SYGVQD (reference sequence). Regions amplified from RNA transcripts were the TCR beta CDR3 regions. A first-round RT-PCR of the TCR CDR3 used the HTBI primer set. MiXCR was run by TCRdb on the multiplex PCR reads, yielding one entry per CDR3 protein. The sample includes hundreds of thousands of distinct CDR3 sequences, under 45% of them seen just once.

This TCR derives from a woman aged 40 to 50 with Graves' hyperthyroidism. Source material: blood. The V gene is TRBV10-1, the J gene TRBJ2-7, with D unresolved. For the CDR3, the DNA is TGCGCCAGCAGTGAGGAGAAGTACGAGCAGTACTTC. Translating it yields CASSEEKYEQYF.